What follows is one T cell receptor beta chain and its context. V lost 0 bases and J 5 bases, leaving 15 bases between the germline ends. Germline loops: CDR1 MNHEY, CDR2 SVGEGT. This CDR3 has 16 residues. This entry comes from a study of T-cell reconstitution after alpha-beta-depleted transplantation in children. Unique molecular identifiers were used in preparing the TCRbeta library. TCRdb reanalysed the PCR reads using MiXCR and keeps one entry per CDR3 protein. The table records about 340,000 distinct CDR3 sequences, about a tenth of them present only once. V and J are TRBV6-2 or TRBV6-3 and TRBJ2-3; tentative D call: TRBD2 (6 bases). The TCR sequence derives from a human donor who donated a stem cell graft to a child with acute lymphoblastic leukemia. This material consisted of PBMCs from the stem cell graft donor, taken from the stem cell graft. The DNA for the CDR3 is TGTGCCAGCAGTTACTCGAGGCAGGACGGGGGAGATACGCAGTATTTT. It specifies CASSYSRQDGGDTQYF.